This T cell receptor beta chain was recorded in a study of cytomegalovirus exposure and HLA in healthy donors. This CDR3 comprises 16 residues. Germline loops: CDR1 SEHNR, CDR2 FQNEAQ (reference sequence). V was clipped by 4 bases and J by 5 bases; unmatched bases: 8. Vbeta (60) and Jbeta (13) primers were used in the PCR. TCRdb keeps only in-frame clones here, not all; method: immunoSEQ multiplex PCR. The sample holds about 100,000 clones, 65% to 75% seen once. This clone has only a few counts. Its antigen is still unknown. Study-level points and caveats: From TCR beta sequences, most subjects' HLA-A and HLA-B alleles were reportedly predicted accurately.

The receptor was isolated from a middle-aged man in good health and CMV-seropositive. The V gene is TRBV7-9, the J gene TRBJ1-4; TRBD1 matches 9 bases. Sequenced: PBMCs. DNA for the CDR3: TGTGCCAGCAGCTATATACCGGGACAGGGAAATGAAAAACTGTTTTTT. Translating gives CASSYIPGQGNEKLFF. The complete variable domain, with remaining parts taken from reference TRBV7-9 and TRBJ1-4, reads DTGVSQNPRHKITKRGQNVTFRCDPISEHNRLYWYRQTLGQGPEFLTYFQNEAQLEKSRLLSDRFSAERPKGSFSTLEIQRTEQGDSAMYLCASSYIPGQGNEKLFFGSGTQLSVL.